The rows below give T cell receptor beta chains drawn from one sample of a study of control samples from healthy donors and cancer patients. Using immunoSEQ multiplex PCR, the repertoire was profiled, and TCRdb retains in-frame clones only, with some absent. The sample consists of 390,000 or so clones, 90% of them appearing once. Source material: PBMCs. These receptors were obtained from a man aged 40-50 years with head and neck cancer. Both conserved end residues are part of each CDR3. The D gene is left open where the match is weak.

CDR3 length	V gene	D gene	J gene	CDR3 protein	CDR3 DNA
12	TRBV13	TRBD1	TRBJ1-1	CASSTGVTEAFF	TGTGCCAGCAGCACAGGGGTGACTGAAGCTTTCTTT
17	TRBV6-2/TRBV6-3	.	TRBJ2-7	CASSYRSWGQGPNEQYF	TGTGCCAGCAGTTACCGGAGTTGGGGGCAGGGGCCCAACGAGCAGTACTTC
13	TRBV3-1/TRBV3-2	.	TRBJ1-5	CASSQDRGEPQHF	TGTGCCAGCAGCCAAGATCGAGGGGAGCCCCAGCATTTT
17	TRBV27	.	TRBJ2-7	CASSLYGAGELPYEQYF	TGTGCCAGCAGTTTATACGGGGCAGGGGAACTACCCTACGAGCAGTACTTC
14	TRBV3-1/TRBV3-2	.	TRBJ2-1	CASSRLVRFNEQFF	TGTGCCAGCAGCCGACTAGTACGATTCAATGAGCAGTTCTTC
12	TRBV6-5	.	TRBJ2-7	CATLLDGYEQYF	TGTGCCACTCTCCTGGACGGATACGAGCAGTACTTC
14	TRBV6-1	.	TRBJ1-1	CASSEGGRRTEAFF	TGTGCCAGCAGTGAGGGAGGGAGGAGAACTGAAGCTTTCTTT
16	TRBV4-3	TRBD2	TRBJ2-1	CASSQDLTSGNNEQFF	TGCGCCAGCAGCCAAGACCTGACTAGCGGTAACAATGAGCAGTTCTTC
14	TRBV3-1/TRBV3-2	TRBD2	TRBJ2-5	CASSQGGGRETQYF	TGTGCCAGCAGCCAAGGGGGAGGGCGGGAGACCCAGTACTTC
13	TRBV28	.	TRBJ1-5	CASSRDNNQPQHF	TGTGCCAGCAGTCGGGACAACAATCAGCCCCAGCATTTT
11	TRBV20-1	.	TRBJ1-2	CSAGEGYGYTF	TGCAGTGCTGGAGAGGGTTATGGCTACACCTTC
17	TRBV5-4	TRBD1	TRBJ1-1	CASSLGRQGRTDTEAFF	TGTGCCAGCAGCTTGGGGCGACAGGGACGGACGGACACTGAAGCTTTCTTT
14	TRBV27	TRBD1	TRBJ1-6	CASSPTGANSPLHF	TGTGCCAGCAGCCCGACAGGGGCCAATTCACCCCTCCACTTT